This T cell receptor beta chain was found in a study of low-dose radiotherapy and immunotherapy resistance in tumors. The TCRs were subjected to amplification over roughly 18 PCR cycles employing a constant-region primer in conjunction with a V-primer adapter. Via MiXCR, TCRdb re-called the reads, giving one row per CDR3 protein. The profile shows tens of thousands of distinct CDR3 sequences, approximately 35% of them singletons. Time point meaning: after trial treatment. Indicated treatment: LDRT plus nivolumab, ipilimumab, low-dose cyclophosphamide and aspirin (RACIN trial). The study gave donors nivolumab, ipilimumab, aspirin, low-dose cyclophosphamide and low-dose radiotherapy. By its share, this clonotype is medium-sized (0.01 to 0.1%). The input for sequencing was PBMCs, taken after low-dose radiotherapy plus immunotherapy. The receptor was isolated from a male donor with rectosigmoid adenocarcinoma.

The CDR3 is CASSSRALAVTRWSYNEQFF. The CDR3 nucleotides read TGTGCCAGCAGCTCGAGGGCCCTAGCGGTAACCCGGTGGTCCTACAATGAGCAGTTCTTC. The chain couples TRBV5-5 to TRBJ2-1; TRBD2 agrees at 7 bases. V gave up 3 bases and J gave up 1 base; unmatched junction bases: 19. The CDR3 consists of 20 residues. The germline CDR1 and CDR2 sequences are SGHKS and YYEKEE (reference sequence).